The clone carrying this T cell receptor (beta chain) has only a few counts. One entry per CDR3 protein results from TCRdb running MiXCR on the RT-PCR reads. The sample includes 700,000 to 800,000 distinct CDR3 sequences, under 20% of them seen just once. After removal of 6 bases from V and 5 bases from J, the junction contained 10 bases not matched to a gene. This CDR3 has 15 amino acids. Germline CDR1 SNHLY, CDR2 FYNNEI. This entry belongs to a study of response to subunit inactivated influenza vaccine. The material sequenced was PBMCs from blood, taken approximately 5 days after vaccination. The receptor was isolated from a man aged 50-59 years who received an inactivated influenza vaccine. The chain uses TRBV2 and TRBJ2-5; 9 nucleotides agree with TRBD2. CDR3 region: CASRVPGLALETQYF. The DNA of the CDR3 is TGTGCCAGCAGAGTTCCGGGACTAGCTTTGGAGACCCAGTACTTC.